The subject of this entry is one T cell receptor (beta chain). This sample is drawn from a study of cytomegalovirus exposure and HLA in healthy donors. The PCR had 60 Vbeta and 13 Jbeta primers. Profiled with immunoSEQ multiplex PCR; TCRdb holds only in-frame clones, not every one. The sample consists of some 150,000 clones, approximately 77% of them appearing once. The CDR3 runs 14 residues. CDR1 SGHRS and CDR2 YFSETQ come from the germline V gene. V shed 0 bases, J shed 5 bases, and the junction held 1 base outside the gene matches. The rearrangement links TRBV5-1 to TRBJ1-2, with 10 bases matching TRBD1. The sequence was collected from a woman aged 35 to 49 in good health and CMV-seronegative. The sequencing sample was made of PBMCs. CDR3 nucleotides: TGCGCCAGCAGCTTGGGGGGACAGGGGTATGGCTACACCTTC. Amino acids: CASSLGGQGYGYTF.